This entry lists 16 T cell receptor beta chains sequenced from one sample in a study of response to subunit inactivated influenza vaccine. TCRdb recomputed calls from the RT-PCR reads with MiXCR, one row per CDR3 protein. The sample records about 780,000 distinct CDR3 sequences, less than 20% being singletons. Sample: PBMCs from blood, taken around 5 days after vaccination. The receptors come from a man in his fifties who received an inactivated influenza vaccine.

The table lists this clonotype with a few counts. V gene TRBV20-1 combines with J gene TRBJ1-5; maybe TRBD1 (5 bases). Germline V gives CDR1 DFQATT, CDR2 SNEGSKA (reference sequence). The CDR3 is 14 residues long. The CDR3 DNA reads as TGCAGCGGGAGAACAGGTTTCGGCAATCAGCCCCAGCATTTT. Protein product: CSGRTGFGNQPQHF.

The chain uses TRBV20-1 and TRBJ2-2, with a tentative D call TRBD2 (6 bases). Trimming cost V 3 bases and J 2 bases, with 13 bases left between them. Germline V CDR1 and CDR2: DFQATT, SNEGSKA (reference sequence). The CDR3 contains 15 residues. Written as DNA, the CDR3 is TGCAGTGCTAGTGCTGACGGGGGAAACACCGGGGAGCTGTTTTTT. This sequence encodes CSASADGGNTGELFF.

This clonotype was detected only a few times. This rearrangement joins TRBV29-1 to TRBJ2-2, with TRBD2 matching over 15 bases. Per the germline V gene, CDR1 is SQVTM and CDR2 is ANQGSEA. V lost 4 bases to trimming and J lost 2 bases; unmatched junction nucleotides: 5. The CDR3 runs 17 residues. As DNA, the CDR3 is TGCAGCGTTGGAGGACTAGCGGGAGGGCCTAACACCGGGGAGCTGTTTTTT. It is translated as CSVGGLAGGPNTGELFF.

The rearrangement uses TRBV10-3 and TRBJ2-1; D possibly corresponds to TRBD2 (6 bases). Germline CDR1 ENHRY, CDR2 SYGVKD. The CDR3 extends over 15 amino acids. V was trimmed by 6 bases and J by 6 bases, leaving 18 bases between them. The CDR3 spells CAISPGVSSLNEQFF. In nucleotides, the CDR3 is TGTGCCATCAGCCCGGGGGTTTCCTCCCTCAATGAGCAGTTCTTC.

In this sample, this clonotype turned up a few times. The V gene is TRBV6-1, the J gene TRBJ2-3, with D tentatively TRBD1 (5 bases). The CDR3 extends over 15 amino acids. The germline V gene has CDR1 MNHNS and CDR2 SASEGT. The V end was cut by 5 bases, the J end by 4 bases, with 16 bases between. CDR3 protein: CASSTNRNLPDTQYF. DNA of the CDR3: TGTGCCAGCAGTACCAACAGGAACCTCCCAGATACGCAGTATTTT.

This clonotype was recorded a few times. The genes are TRBV12-3 or TRBV12-4 and TRBJ2-3; D unresolved. CDR3 length: 14 amino acids. V was clipped by 5 bases and J by 0 bases, with 9 bases between them. In nucleotides, the CDR3 is TGTGCCAGCAGTATAGTGGCCAGCACAGATACGCAGTATTTT. Translating it yields CASSIVASTDTQYF.

This chain links TRBV7-9 with TRBJ1-1; 8 positions match TRBD1. V lost 4 bases, J lost 8 bases, and 3 bases stayed unmatched. CDR1 SEHNR and CDR2 FQNEAQ come from the germline V gene (reference sequence). This CDR3 spans 12 amino acids. The CDR3 DNA reads as TGTGCCAGCAGCTGCCGACAGGGGGAAGCTTTCTTT. This encodes CASSCRQGEAFF.

A few counts support this clonotype. V is TRBV7-2 and J is TRBJ2-1; D ambiguous. The CDR3 runs to 15 residues. CDR1 SGHTA and CDR2 FQGNSA come from the germline V gene. Trimming took 2 bases from V and 4 from J, leaving 12 bases between them. This chain's CDR3 is CASSLSRSRYNEQFF. The CDR3 bases are TGTGCCAGCAGCTTAAGTCGCTCCCGGTACAATGAGCAGTTCTTC.

The rearrangement links TRBV7-2 to TRBJ2-5; D unresolved. V was cut by 5 bases and J by 1 base, with 11 bases left in between. This CDR3 has 14 residues. The germline gives CDR1 SGHTA, CDR2 FQGNSA. The CDR3 nucleotides read TGTGCCAGCAGCAGAACCGGGTCCCAAGAGACCCAGTACTTC. Amino acids: CASSRTGSQETQYF.

This clonotype appeared a few times. The V gene is TRBV6-5, the J gene TRBJ2-3; TRBD1 matches at 7 bases. Germline CDR1 MNHEY, CDR2 SVGAGI. The J segment lost 0 bases and the V segment lost 2 bases, leaving 14 bases of the junction unmatched. The CDR3 is 19 residues long. This CDR3 is CASSYPQDTYRGSTDTQYF. Written as DNA, the CDR3 is TGTGCCAGCAGTTACCCCCAAGACACATACAGGGGAAGCACAGATACGCAGTATTTT.

The chain has TRBV12-3 or TRBV12-4 and TRBJ2-5; D not certain. V lost 5 bases, J lost 0 bases, and 10 bases lay in between. The CDR3 is made up of 14 amino acids. The CDR3 here is CASSTIKYQETQYF. The CDR3 DNA follows: TGTGCCAGCAGTACGATAAAGTACCAAGAGACCCAGTACTTC.

This clonotype has at least ten counts. CDR3 DNA: TGTGCCAGCAGCTTATTCCACAATGAGCAGTTCTTC. Translation: CASSLFHNEQFF. The genes are TRBV7-2 and TRBJ2-1; D is unclear. The CDR3 totals 12 residues. Per the germline V gene, CDR1 is SGHTA and CDR2 is FQGNSA. The V end lost 2 bases, the J end lost 5 bases, and 4 bases lay between the germline ends.

This clonotype has more than one count but fewer than ten. CDR3 sequence reads: CASSQGLRDSPLHF. In nucleotides, the CDR3 is TGTGCCAGCAGCCAAGGGTTGAGGGATTCACCCCTCCACTTT. This sequence joins TRBV3-1 and TRBJ1-6; D is unclear. Looked up from germline, CDR1 is LGHDT and CDR2 is YNNKEL (reference sequence). This CDR3 has 14 residues. The V and J ends lost 1 base and 8 bases respectively, with 9 bases between them.

This chain joins TRBV20-1 and TRBJ2-5, with D perhaps given as TRBD1 or TRBD2 (5 bases each). The CDR3 is 14 residues long. Deletions cut 2 bases from V and 1 base from J, with 11 bases between. The germline CDR1 and CDR2 sequences are DFQATT and SNEGSKA (reference sequence). The CDR3, as DNA: TGCAGTGCTAGAACCGGGACGGCCCAAGAGACCCAGTACTTC. Amino acids: CSARTGTAQETQYF.

This clonotype was picked up a small number of times. The chain uses TRBV24-1 and TRBJ2-3, with 7 bases identical to TRBD1. CDR3 length: 14 residues. V trimming: 4 bases; J trimming: 6 bases; junction bases outside the gene matches: 6. Germline V gene lookup returns CDR1 KGHDR and CDR2 SFDVKD. Written as DNA, the CDR3 is TGTGCCACCAGTGACCCGAGGGGGCCGGATACGCAGTATTTT. It specifies CATSDPRGPDTQYF.

Details on this clonotype: Because the CDR3 is missing its conserved closing phenylalanine or tryptophan, this is likely a read error. The chain recombines TRBV5-1 with TRBJ2-1, with D possibly matching TRBD1 (5 bases). The V end lost 4 bases, the J end lost 9 bases, and 14 bases lay between the germline ends. The germline CDR1 and CDR2 sequences are SGHRS and YFSETQ. The CDR3 covers 13 residues. The CDR3 reads CASSMPDSGEQFL. The DNA for the CDR3 is TGCGCCAGCAGCATGCCAGACAGTGGTGAGCAGTTCCTC.